The clone carrying this TCR beta chain has at least ten counts. Its antigen is unknown. The entry originates in a study of early T cells in non-severe SARS-CoV-2 infection. About the study: With bulk RNA from unsorted whole blood as input, sequencing yielded unpaired chains. Broader study findings: VDJdb-based annotation leaned toward anti-spike CD8 responses and missed private and CD4 specificities.

Per the germline V gene, CDR1 is SQVTM and CDR2 is ANQGSEA. Trimming shortened V by 3 bases and J by 6 bases, and 14 bases separated the two germline ends. This CDR3 contains 13 residues. In the library, individual cDNA molecules carried attached unique molecular identifiers. A single record per CDR3 protein comes from TCRdb applying MiXCR to the 5' RACE reads. Found here are tens of thousands of distinct CDR3 sequences, approximately 13% of them singletons; the top ten hold almost 8.5%. The sequenced material came from whole blood. The rearrangement uses TRBV29-1 and TRBJ1-1; D possibly corresponds to TRBD1 (5 bases). The receptor was isolated from an adult who was a healthcare worker with PCR-confirmed SARS-CoV-2 infection or an uninfected control (not recorded which). CDR3 coding DNA: TGCAGCGTTGACGCCCGGAGGGGCTCTGAAGCTTTCTTT. Encoded protein: CSVDARRGSEAFF.